Below, 30 T cell receptor beta chains from the same sample are listed, as sequenced in a study of blood T cell repertoires in COVID-19 (TCRdb year 2020). The method was the immunoSEQ multiplex PCR assay. TCRdb stores this immuneACCESS table with in-frame sequences only. Part of the clones is absent; in the studies checked, under half of the shortfall reflects unresolved V genes, and no reason is known for the rest. The sample table lists about 80,000 clones, roughly four fifths of them with a count of one. The ten largest clonotypes hold 13% of the sample. Sample: peripheral blood. These TCRs come from a human donor in a cohort sampled during active COVID-19.

The chain uses TRBV5-1 and TRBJ2-7; 8 bases are a match to TRBD2. This CDR3 region has 16 residues. With 2 bases clipped from V and 0 bases from J, the junction kept 7 bases outside the gene matches. Germline CDR1 and CDR2: SGHRS and YFSETQ. This CDR3 reads CASSFSAGGSSYEQYF. The CDR3 nucleotides are TGCGCCAGCAGCTTTTCTGCGGGGGGATCCTCCTACGAGCAGTACTTC.

The V and J genes are TRBV10-2 and TRBJ2-7; 7 bases map to TRBD1. The CDR3 totals 13 residues. V lost 8 bases to trimming and J lost 5 bases; unmatched junction nucleotides: 9. Germline CDR1 reads WSHSY; CDR2 reads SAAADI. CDR3 protein: CASSTGNLDEQYF. The CDR3 coding sequence is TGCGCCAGCTCGACAGGGAATTTAGACGAGCAGTACTTC.

The gene calls are TRBV6-1 and TRBJ1-6; maybe TRBD1 (5 bases). V lost 0 bases and J lost 9, with 6 bases in between. Per germline, CDR1 MNHNS and CDR2 SASEGT. The CDR3 contains 13 residues. CDR3 nucleotide sequence: TGTGCCAGCAGTGAAGCCAGGGTTTCACCCCTCCACTTT. Its protein is CASSEARVSPLHF.

The V call is TRBV9, the J call TRBJ2-3; the D is unclear. The CDR3 extends over 18 amino acids. Looked up from germline, CDR1 is SGDLS and CDR2 is YYNGEE. Trimming pared 4 bases from V and 0 bases from J, leaving 21 bases between. This CDR3 is CASSPRDKRPTSTDTQYF. The CDR3 coding sequence is TGTGCCAGCAGCCCTCGAGACAAAAGGCCCACTAGCACAGATACGCAGTATTTT.

The rearrangement uses TRBV5-1 and TRBJ2-7, with 8 bases aligning to TRBD1. V dropped 4 bases and J dropped 7; count of bases not matched to a gene: 10. CDR1 and CDR2 from the germline V gene are SGHRS and YFSETQ. This CDR3 has 14 amino acids. CDR3: CASSGGRGPQEQYF. CDR3 bases: TGCGCCAGCAGCGGTGGCAGGGGGCCCCAAGAGCAGTACTTC.

This chain links TRBV9 with TRBJ2-7; 10 nucleotides agree with TRBD1. Germline CDR1 and CDR2: SGDLS and YYNGEE. V trimming: 3 bases; J trimming: 1 base; junction bases outside the gene matches: 4. CDR3 size: 15 residues. The DNA of the CDR3 is TGTGCCAGCAGCGGACCGGGACAGGGGTCCTACGAGCAGTACTTC. Protein product: CASSGPGQGSYEQYF.

The CDR3 bases are TGTGCCAGCAGCCCCCACCTAACCGGGGAGCTGTTTTTT. Protein: CASSPHLTGELFF. This chain uses TRBV14 with TRBJ2-2; D call uncertain. The CDR3 loop spans 13 amino acids. The V and J ends lost 4 bases and 5 bases respectively, with 8 bases between them. Germline CDR1 is SGHDN and CDR2 is FVKESK.

The chain employs TRBV3-1 (or the pseudogene TRBV3-2) and TRBJ1-1, with D uncertain. This CDR3 spans 13 amino acids. Trimming removed 4 bases from V and 8 bases from J, with 14 bases in between. Germline V gene lookup returns CDR1 LGHDT and CDR2 YNNKEL (reference sequence). In nucleotides, the CDR3 is TGTGCCAGCAGCCGAGGACTGGTACCAGAAGCTTTCTTT. It is translated as CASSRGLVPEAFF.

The chain couples TRBV6-2 or TRBV6-3 to TRBJ1-1; D possibly corresponds to TRBD1 (5 bases). This CDR3 has 17 residues. Trimming left V 2 bases short and J 1 base short, with 17 bases between. Germline CDR1 is MNHEY and CDR2 is SVGEGT. CDR3 in amino acids: CASSYPRYRRTNTEAFF. CDR3 sequence (DNA): TGTGCCAGCAGTTACCCACGATACAGGCGGACGAACACTGAAGCTTTCTTT.

This clone has a handful of counts. The chain has TRBV19 and TRBJ1-5, with TRBD1 identical over 9 bases. CDR1 and CDR2 (germline): LNHDA, SQIVND (reference sequence). With V trimmed by 9 bases and J by 1 base, 4 bases remained unmatched. CDR3 size: 14 residues. CDR3 sequence reads: CARQGQGSNQPQHF. The CDR3 nucleotides are TGTGCCAGGCAGGGACAGGGAAGCAATCAGCCCCAGCATTTT.

In this sample, this clone turned up once. The chain has TRBV28 and TRBJ2-2; D possibly corresponds to TRBD2 (6 bases). The germline CDR1 and CDR2 sequences are MDHEN and SYDVKM. The CDR3 length is 12 residues. V was cut by 8 bases and J by 4 bases, with 8 bases left in between. As DNA, the CDR3 is TGTGCCAGCCTGGGAGGCACCGGGGAGCTGTTTTTT. Protein: CASLGGTGELFF.

This chain connects TRBV5-6 to TRBJ1-2, with D possibly being TRBD1 (6 bases). Germline V CDR1 and CDR2: SGHDT, YYEEEE. The CDR3 length is 15 residues. V was trimmed by 0 bases and J by 9 bases, leaving 18 bases between them. The CDR3 DNA reads as TGTGCCAGCAGCTTGGACCCTAGGACAGCTAAACGCTACACCTTC. As protein: CASSLDPRTAKRYTF.

The chain uses TRBV30 and TRBJ2-7, with 9 bases aligning to TRBD1. The CDR3 extends over 16 amino acids. Germline V gene lookup returns CDR1 GTSNPN and CDR2 SVGIG (reference sequence). After removal of 2 bases from V and 1 base from J, the junction contained 9 bases not matched to a gene. The CDR3 loop reads CAWSRGDREVSYEQYF. The CDR3 region has the DNA TGTGCCTGGAGTCGGGGGGACAGGGAGGTATCCTACGAGCAGTACTTC.

A single count supports this clone. V and J are TRBV6-5 and TRBJ2-1; TRBD1 agrees at 8 bases. Germline V CDR1 and CDR2: MNHEY, SVGAGI. The J segment lost 7 bases and the V segment lost 7 bases, leaving 6 bases of the junction unmatched. This CDR3 has 13 residues. CDR3 bases: TGTGCCAGCACGTGGACAGGGATTAATGAGCAGTTCTTC. Translated, it gives CASTWTGINEQFF.

The rearrangement joins TRBV5-1 to TRBJ2-5, with 13 positions matching TRBD2. V shed 4 bases, J shed 7 bases, and the junction held 7 bases outside the gene matches. This CDR3 spans 15 amino acids. Looked up from germline, CDR1 is SGHRS and CDR2 is YFSETQ. Here the CDR3 reads CASSVGLAGSGTQYF. The CDR3 nucleotides are TGCGCCAGCAGCGTGGGACTAGCGGGGTCGGGGACCCAGTACTTC.

The chain combines TRBV14 with TRBJ2-7, with TRBD2 as a possible D gene (6 bases). The germline V and J ends were trimmed by 1 base and 5 bases, with 12 bases remaining between them. The CDR3 is 14 amino acids. CDR1 and CDR2 from the germline V gene are SGHDN and FVKESK. For the CDR3, the DNA is TGTGCCAGCAGCCAAGTTACGGGGGTAGACGAGCAGTACTTC. Translating it yields CASSQVTGVDEQYF.

This rearrangement joins TRBV19 to TRBJ1-6; 7 bases map to TRBD1. Germline lookup yields CDR1 LNHDA and CDR2 SQIVND (reference sequence). CDR3 length: 16 amino acids. The ends lost 2 bases at V and 3 bases at J; junction bases unmatched: 4. In nucleotides, the CDR3 is TGTGCCAGTAGTATAATTTGGGACAGCTATAATTCACCCCTCCACTTT. Translation gives CASSIIWDSYNSPLHF.

The V gene is TRBV3-1 (or the pseudogene TRBV3-2), the J gene TRBJ1-4; 8 positions match TRBD1. The CDR3 has 15 amino acids. The germline CDR1 and CDR2 sequences are LGHDT and YNNKEL (reference sequence). V dropped 0 bases and J dropped 7; count of bases not matched to a gene: 4. CDR3 loop: CASSQDFRGLEKLFF. In nucleotides, the CDR3 is TGTGCCAGCAGCCAAGATTTCAGGGGGCTTGAAAAACTGTTTTTT.

V and J are TRBV6-1 and TRBJ1-2; TRBD1 is a possible D gene (6 bases). The CDR3 totals 16 residues. V gave up 2 bases and J gave up 8 bases, with 21 bases separating them. Germline V gene sequence: CDR1 MNHNS, CDR2 SASEGT. CDR3 region: CASSEFGGSTSKGYTF. In nucleotides, the CDR3 is TGTGCCAGCAGTGAATTTGGGGGCTCGACCTCTAAAGGCTACACCTTC.

The J gene is TRBJ1-1, the V gene TRBV6-5; the match to TRBD1 covers 8 bases. The V gene end was trimmed by 2 bases and the J gene end by 8 bases; junction bases not matched to a gene: 10. CDR3 length: 15 residues. CDR1 is MNHEY, CDR2 SVGAGI, per germline. The CDR3 reads CASSYSPRGQQEAFF. Written as DNA, the CDR3 is TGTGCCAGCAGTTACAGTCCCAGGGGGCAACAGGAAGCTTTCTTT.

This clone was detected only once. The V and J genes are TRBV29-1 and TRBJ1-1; D is unresolved. V was clipped by 4 bases and J by 5 bases, with 17 bases between them. The CDR3 length is 14 residues. CDR1 SQVTM and CDR2 ANQGSEA come from the germline V gene. CDR3: CSVALGGEGTEAFF. The CDR3 DNA reads as TGCAGCGTTGCCCTTGGAGGCGAAGGGACTGAAGCTTTCTTT. Based on the CDR3 plus reference TRBV29-1 and TRBJ1-1, the full variable domain is SAVISQKPSRDICQRGTSLTIQCQVDSQVTMMFWYRQQPGQSLTLIATANQGSEATYESGFVIDKFPISRPNLTFSTLTVSNMSPEDSSIYLCSVALGGEGTEAFFGQGTRLTVV.

This clone was detected only once. The chain's CDR3 is CASSFSPTGLGGYTF. The CDR3 DNA reads as TGTGCCAGCAGTTTCTCCCCAACAGGGTTGGGTGGCTACACCTTC. This chain joins TRBV27 and TRBJ1-2, with a tentative D call TRBD1 (6 bases). This CDR3 spans 15 amino acids. V was cut by 3 bases and J by 7 bases, with 18 bases left in between. Germline loops: CDR1 MNHEY, CDR2 SMNVEV (reference sequence).

The chain joins TRBV28 to TRBJ2-3; D remains unclear. This CDR3 has 12 amino acids. V was clipped by 5 bases and J by 5 bases, with 8 bases between them. Germline V gene data show CDR1 as MDHEN and CDR2 as SYDVKM. CDR3 sequence: CASSALLDTQYF. As DNA, the CDR3 is TGTGCCAGCAGTGCCCTATTAGATACGCAGTATTTT.

The rearrangement links TRBV5-1 to TRBJ1-4; D ambiguous. There are 15 residues in the CDR3. The V and J ends lost 0 bases and 8 bases respectively, with 14 bases between them. The germline V gene has CDR1 SGHRS and CDR2 YFSETQ. This CDR3 is CASSLGLAGGEKLFF. For the CDR3, the DNA is TGCGCCAGCAGCTTGGGGTTGGCAGGTGGAGAAAAACTGTTTTTT.

This sequence joins TRBV7-9 and TRBJ1-1; the D is unclear. Per the germline V gene, CDR1 is SEHNR and CDR2 is FQNEAQ (reference sequence). This CDR3 is 16 amino acids long. The ends were cut back, 5 bases at V and 0 bases at J, with 16 bases in the middle. CDR3 DNA: TGTGCCAGCAGCCCTACCGTGTTATCAATGAACACTGAAGCTTTCTTT. Protein sequence: CASSPTVLSMNTEAFF.

This sequence joins TRBV15 and TRBJ1-4, with 8 bases fitting TRBD1. CDR1 is LNHNV, CDR2 YYDKDF, per germline (reference sequence). V gave up 1 base and J gave up 2 bases; unmatched junction bases: 9. The CDR3 has 18 amino acids. The CDR3 loop is CATSRVRTGSLTNEKLFF. CDR3 DNA: TGTGCCACCAGCAGAGTTAGGACAGGGAGTCTTACTAATGAAAAACTGTTTTTT.

The chain uses TRBV7-6 and TRBJ2-7, with D possibly matching TRBD2 (6 bases). Germline V lookup: CDR1 SGHVS, CDR2 FNYEAQ. The CDR3 consists of 13 residues. V was cut by 0 bases and J by 3 bases, with 6 bases left in between. CDR3 DNA sequence: TGTGCCAGCAGCTTAGCGGAGGGCTACGAGCAGTACTTC. It codes for CASSLAEGYEQYF.

The genes are TRBV27 and TRBJ1-2; a weak D match, TRBD1 (6 bases). The CDR3 has 13 amino acids. The V gene's germline CDR1 is MNHEY and CDR2 SMNVEV (reference sequence). Trimming removed 2 bases from V and 8 bases from J, with 12 bases in between. CDR3 DNA sequence: TGTGCCAGCAGTTTAAGCCAGGGGTTAGGCTACACCTTC. Its protein product is CASSLSQGLGYTF.

With regard to this clone: This specimen includes other DNA sequences encoding the same CDR3. This chain uses TRBV4-1 with TRBJ1-2; perhaps TRBD1 as D (5 bases). Germline lookup yields CDR1 MGHRA and CDR2 YSYEKL. V was pared by 0 bases and J by 7 bases, with 12 bases between. CDR3 size: 14 residues. The CDR3 loop is CASSQDQGASGYTF. CDR3 DNA sequence: TGCGCCAGCAGCCAAGATCAAGGGGCGTCTGGCTACACCTTC.

The V call is TRBV14, the J call TRBJ2-4; D is ambiguous. Germline loops: CDR1 SGHDN, CDR2 FVKESK. V lost 1 base and J lost 8, with 6 bases in between. The CDR3 is made up of 12 amino acids. CDR3 amino acids: CASSQGAYIQYF. CDR3 DNA sequence: TGTGCCAGCAGCCAAGGGGCTTACATTCAGTACTTC.